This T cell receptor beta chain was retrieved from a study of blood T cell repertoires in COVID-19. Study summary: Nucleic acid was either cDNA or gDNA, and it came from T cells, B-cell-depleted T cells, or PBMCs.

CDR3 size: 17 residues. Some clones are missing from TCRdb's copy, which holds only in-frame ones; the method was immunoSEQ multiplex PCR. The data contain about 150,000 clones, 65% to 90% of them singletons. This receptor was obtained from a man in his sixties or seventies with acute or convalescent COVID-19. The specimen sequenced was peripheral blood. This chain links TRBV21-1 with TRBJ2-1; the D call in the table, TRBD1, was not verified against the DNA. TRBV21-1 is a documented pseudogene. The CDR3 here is CASSNRTPFSSYNEQFF. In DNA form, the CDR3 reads TGTGCCAGCAGCAATCGGACACCCTTTAGCTCCTACAATGAGCAGTTCTTC.